This T cell receptor (beta chain) was recorded in a study of blood T cell repertoires in COVID-19. Trimming pared 2 bases from V and 4 bases from J, leaving 10 bases between. This CDR3 region has 14 residues. The germline CDR1 and CDR2 sequences are SGHRS and YFSETQ. The assay was immunoSEQ multiplex PCR, and TCRdb's table has in-frame clones only and misses some. The table has roughly 160,000 clones, roughly 80% seen once. Sequencing used peripheral blood. The chain carries TRBV5-1 and TRBJ1-5; TRBD1 is a possible D gene (5 bases). The receptor comes from a woman of 80 years or more with COVID-19, enrolled during active disease. In DNA form, the CDR3 reads TGCGCCAGCAGCTTAAATGCAGGGAATCAGCCCCAGCATTTT. Translation gives CASSLNAGNQPQHF.